This is a list of T cell receptor beta chains from one sample in a study of T cell repertoires in cytomegalovirus infection. MiXCR was run by TCRdb on the reads, yielding one entry per CDR3 protein. The table records roughly 77,000 distinct CDR3 sequences, 3% to 4% of them present only once. The specimen sequenced was PBMCs. The origin of the receptors is a human donor in good health (CMV status not recorded). Some clones in this sample may be carry-over from other donors' samples. The CDR3 runs from the conserved cysteine through the conserved F or W. A D gene is named only where the DNA matches it firmly. Clone size is given for some rows only: seen once, a few or many times, or a class if the clone is expanded.

clone size	V gene	CDR3 length	D gene	J gene	CDR3 DNA	CDR3 protein
many	TRBV6-5	15	TRBD1	TRBJ2-7	TGTGCCAGCATCTCGACCCCCGACAGGGCCAACGAGCAGTACTTC	CASISTPDRANEQYF
many	TRBV7-2	14	NA	TRBJ1-1	TGTGCCAGCAGCTCTCCCTCGCGAGGGACCGTGGCTTTCTTT	CASSSPSRGTVAFF
NA	TRBV20-1	15	TRBD2	TRBJ2-1	TGCAGTGCTAGAGACCGCCTAGCGGGGGGCAATGAGCAGTTCTTC	CSARDRLAGGNEQFF
medium-sized	TRBV28	13	TRBD1	TRBJ2-1	TGTGCCAGCAGCCATACAGGGGGATATGAGCAGTTCTTC	CASSHTGGYEQFF
many	TRBV7-2	16	NA	TRBJ1-4	TGTGCCAGCAGCTCTAAGGGGTTTGCAACTAATGAAAAACTGTTTTTT	CASSSKGFATNEKLFF
many	TRBV7-2	16	TRBD2	TRBJ2-5	TGTGCCAGCAGCCGCTCAATACTAGCGGGGGAAGAGACCCAGTACTTC	CASSRSILAGEETQYF
many	TRBV6-2/TRBV6-3	17	NA	TRBJ2-7	TGTGCCAGCAGTTTTCCATTATACGAGAGGGGGTCCTACGAGCAGTACTTC	CASSFPLYERGSYEQYF
many	TRBV5-4	14	TRBD1	TRBJ1-1	TGTGCCAGCAGCTATGGACAGGGAAACACTGAAGCTTTCTTT	CASSYGQGNTEAFF
many	TRBV11-3	21	TRBD1	TRBJ1-3	TGTGCCAGCAGCTTAAGGAGTGGCTTTCCGGGACAGGTTAACTCTGGAAACACCATATATTTT	CASSLRSGFPGQVNSGNTIYF
many	TRBV11-1	15	TRBD1	TRBJ2-4	TGTGCCAGCAACAACTTTGGGACAGAGAAAAACATTCAGTACTTC	CASNNFGTEKNIQYF
NA	TRBV7-9	12	NA	TRBJ2-1	TGTGCCAGCAGCTTCCTGGAGAATGAGCAGTTCTTC	CASSFLENEQFF
many	TRBV19	14	NA	TRBJ1-1	TGTGCCAGTACCCTGGGGAGGGGATCCGCTGAAGCTTTCTTT	CASTLGRGSAEAFF
many	TRBV7-2	14	NA	TRBJ1-2	TGTGCCAGCAGCTTAGCTCGCCAGAACTATGGCTACACCTTC	CASSLARQNYGYTF
many	TRBV7-3	15	TRBD2	TRBJ2-3	TGTGCCAGCAGCTCTAGCGGGGGGGCGATAGATACGCAGTATTTT	CASSSSGGAIDTQYF
many	TRBV6-2/TRBV6-3	16	TRBD1	TRBJ2-7	TGTGCCAGCAGCCCCCATGTGGGACAGGGGACTTACGAGCAGTACTTC	CASSPHVGQGTYEQYF
many	TRBV7-2	14	TRBD2	TRBJ2-5	TGTGCCAGCAGCTCGACTAGCGGGAGGCAGACCCAGTACTTC	CASSSTSGRQTQYF
many	TRBV19	17	TRBD2	TRBJ2-2	TGTGCCAGTTCAACCGGGACTAGCGGGACTAATACCGGGGAGCTGTTTTTT	CASSTGTSGTNTGELFF
many	TRBV7-9	14	NA	TRBJ1-2	TGTGCCAGCAGCTTGGACGGAATTAACTATGGCTACACCTTC	CASSLDGINYGYTF
NA	TRBV18	15	NA	TRBJ1-1	TGTGCCAGCTCACCATGGGCAGCTGGGAGCACTGAAGCTTTCTTT	CASSPWAAGSTEAFF
many	TRBV7-8	14	NA	TRBJ1-6	TGTGCCAGCAGCTTAAGACAGTACGATTCACCCCTCCACTTT	CASSLRQYDSPLHF
many	TRBV19	17	TRBD1	TRBJ1-5	TGTGCCAGTAGTTTTCTACCGGGACAGGGCTCCAATCAGCCCCAGCATTTT	CASSFLPGQGSNQPQHF
many	TRBV4-3	15	NA	TRBJ2-2	TGCGCCAGCAGCCAAAACGACCGGGACGGCGGGGAGCTGTTTTTT	CASSQNDRDGGELFF
many	TRBV28	14	TRBD2	TRBJ2-7	TGTGCCAGCAGTCCCCCGGGACTAGCGTGGGAGCAGTACTTC	CASSPPGLAWEQYF
many	TRBV7-2	14	NA	TRBJ2-7	TGTGCCAGCAGCTCGGCGCCCGGCGACCGCGGACAGTACTTC	CASSSAPGDRGQYF
NA	TRBV5-6	15	TRBD1	TRBJ2-7	TGTGCCAGCAGCAACGCCGGGACAGGTTCCTACGAGCAGTACTTC	CASSNAGTGSYEQYF
many	TRBV7-6	16	TRBD2	TRBJ2-5	TGTGCCAGCAGCCCGAGCGGGAGATTGTTGGTAGAGACCCAGTACTTC	CASSPSGRLLVETQYF
NA	TRBV28	15	TRBD2	TRBJ2-7	TGTGCCAGCAGGTCTTTAGCGGGCGGGTCCTACGAGCAGTACTTC	CASRSLAGGSYEQYF
many	TRBV4-1	19	NA	TRBJ1-6	TGCGCCAGCAGCCAAGATTGGTCAGGGGTCACTGCCTATAATTCACCCCTCCACTTT	CASSQDWSGVTAYNSPLHF
many	TRBV11-3	14	NA	TRBJ1-1	TGTGCCAGCAGCCCTTTGGCGGAATCAACTGAAGCTTTCTTT	CASSPLAESTEAFF
many	TRBV10-3	16	NA	TRBJ1-1	TGTGCCATCAGTGAGGTGTTGGGGAGGTGGAACACTGAAGCTTTCTTT	CAISEVLGRWNTEAFF
many	TRBV7-2	14	NA	TRBJ1-5	TGTGCCAGCAGCCCTCTGAATAGCAATCAGCCCCAGCATTTT	CASSPLNSNQPQHF
many	TRBV7-6	16	NA	TRBJ1-3	TGTGCCAGCAGCTTATCATCCCTGTATGGAGGAAACACCATATATTTT	CASSLSSLYGGNTIYF
many	TRBV27	16	NA	TRBJ2-1	TGTGCCAGCAGTTTATCGGTGGGCAGGGTACGAAGTGAGCAGTTCTTC	CASSLSVGRVRSEQFF
many	TRBV7-2	14	NA	TRBJ1-1	TGTGCCAGCAGCTTACTCAACGGCGTCACTGAAGCTTTCTTT	CASSLLNGVTEAFF
many	TRBV6-1	14	TRBD1	TRBJ1-1	TGTGCCAGCAGGAAGACAGGGGCCAGGGCTGAAGCTTTCTTT	CASRKTGARAEAFF
many	TRBV7-9	16	NA	TRBJ2-7	TGTGCCAGCAGTTACCAGGGGACATGGGTTCCAGGTGAGCAGTACTTC	CASSYQGTWVPGEQYF
many	TRBV12-3/TRBV12-4	16	NA	TRBJ1-2	TGTGCCAGCAGCCCCACCGGGTGGACCCCCGCCCATGGCTACACCTTC	CASSPTGWTPAHGYTF
many	TRBV7-6	16	TRBD1	TRBJ2-7	TGTGCCAGCAGCGCAGCCGGCGGACAGGGAAGGTACGAGCAGTACTTC	CASSAAGGQGRYEQYF
many	TRBV7-2	14	NA	TRBJ2-7	TGTGCCAGCAGCTTAGGGTCTCAGGGCGACGAGCAGTACTTC	CASSLGSQGDEQYF
many	TRBV19	17	TRBD1	TRBJ1-5	TGTGCCAGTAGTATTTCAGGGGGGGTATCAGGCAATCAGCCCCAGCATTTT	CASSISGGVSGNQPQHF
many	TRBV7-8	16	NA	TRBJ1-1	TGTGCCAGCAGCTTTGCAGGGCGTGGAATGAACACTGAAGCTTTCTTT	CASSFAGRGMNTEAFF
many	TRBV7-2	15	NA	TRBJ2-1	TGTGCCAGCAGATCCATCCAGGGCTCCTACAATGAGCAGTTCTTC	CASRSIQGSYNEQFF
many	TRBV7-2	13	NA	TRBJ2-2	TGTGCCAGCAGCCTAACGAACACCGGGGAGCTGTTTTTT	CASSLTNTGELFF
many	TRBV9	15	NA	TRBJ2-3	TGTGCCAGCAGCGTTCGGCCATCGGGGGCAGATACGCAGTATTTT	CASSVRPSGADTQYF
many	TRBV12-3/TRBV12-4	13	NA	TRBJ1-1	TGTGCCGGGGCCCTGTCCATGAACACTGAAGCTTTCTTT	CAGALSMNTEAFF
many	TRBV6-8	15	TRBD1	TRBJ1-1	TGTGCCAGCAGTCGAAATCGACAGGGGAACACTGAAGCTTTCTTT	CASSRNRQGNTEAFF
many	TRBV7-2	18	TRBD2	TRBJ2-5	TGTGCCAGCAGCTCACGACCGCTAGCGGGGGGCCCCCAAGAGACCCAGTACTTC	CASSSRPLAGGPQETQYF
NA	TRBV6-2/TRBV6-3	13	TRBD2	TRBJ2-5	TGTGCCAGCGCCGGACTAGCGGAAGAGACCCAGTACTTC	CASAGLAEETQYF
many	TRBV7-3	14	TRBD2	TRBJ2-3	TGTGCCAGCAGCGAGCGGGGGGTACGGGATACGCAGTATTTT	CASSERGVRDTQYF
many	TRBV12-5	16	NA	TRBJ1-2	TGTGCTAGTGGCCCGCCCCCGGAGGGCTGGGCGGGTGGCTACACCTTC	CASGPPPEGWAGGYTF
medium-sized	TRBV20-1	13	NA	TRBJ2-1	TGCAGTGCTAGAAGATCCTCCTACAATGAGCAGTTCTTC	CSARRSSYNEQFF
few	TRBV4-2	14	TRBD1	TRBJ2-4	TGTGCCAGCAGCCGGACCGGGACAGGAAACATTCAGTACTTC	CASSRTGTGNIQYF
many	TRBV7-2	14	NA	TRBJ1-1	TGTGCCAGCAGCCCACAGCTCATGAACACTGAAGCTTTCTTT	CASSPQLMNTEAFF
NA	TRBV7-3	16	TRBD2	TRBJ2-1	TGTGCCAGCAGCTTACAAGCGGGGTGGGGAGGCAATGAGCAGTTCTTC	CASSLQAGWGGNEQFF